This T cell receptor (beta chain) derives from a study of spatial heterogeneity in lung cancer. MiXCR was run by TCRdb on the 5' RACE reads, yielding one entry per CDR3 protein. This sample has several thousand distinct CDR3 sequences, with 20% to 30% found just once. Time point: sample taken at primary tumor resection. Unsorted tumor, nontumor lung tissue or cryopreserved PBMC supplied the whole RNA. The CDR3 sequence is 15 residues long. Deletions cut 4 bases from V and 3 bases from J, with 13 bases between. The germline V gene has CDR1 SEHNR and CDR2 FQNEAQ (reference sequence). Sequencing used PBMCs, obtained at surgery. The TCR comes from a male donor with early-stage non-small cell lung cancer. The chain employs TRBV7-9 and TRBJ2-1, with D possibly being TRBD1 or TRBD2 (5 bases each). DNA of the CDR3: TGTGCCAGCAGCTATACCGGGACGGACTACAATGAGCAGTTCTTC. Amino acids: CASSYTGTDYNEQFF.